The 17 T cell receptor beta chains below come from one sample, sequenced in a study of cytomegalovirus exposure and HLA in healthy donors. The study ran its PCR with 60 Vbeta and 13 Jbeta primers. Only in-frame clones appear in the TCRdb table, and some are missing; sequencing was by immunoSEQ multiplex PCR. The table shows under 200,000 clones, with more than 70% occurring only once. Sequences were obtained from PBMCs. The origin of the receptors is a male donor in good health and CMV-seropositive.

In nucleotides, the CDR3 is TGTGCCAGCAGCTTAGATCCCAGGGTAGGGTACGAGCAGTACTTC. Encoded protein: CASSLDPRVGYEQYF. The V call is TRBV11-3, the J call TRBJ2-5; the D gene is possibly TRBD1 (5 bases). The better agreement between TRBJ2-7 and the DNA end casts doubt on the J call. Germline values: CDR1 SGHNT, CDR2 YENEEA. This CDR3 comprises 15 residues.

The rearrangement links TRBV7-2 to TRBJ1-4, with TRBD1 identical over 7 bases. V trimming: 4 bases; J trimming: 7 bases; junction bases outside the gene matches: 9. This CDR3 region has 15 residues. Germline values: CDR1 SGHTA, CDR2 FQGNSA. In DNA form, the CDR3 reads TGTGCCAGCAGCTGGACAGGTGGGTCCGGTGAAAAACTGTTTTTT. It specifies CASSWTGGSGEKLFF.

This clone came up once. V and J are TRBV15 and TRBJ1-1, with D possibly being TRBD1 (5 bases). Per the germline V gene, CDR1 is LNHNV and CDR2 is YYDKDF (reference sequence). The CDR3 has 14 amino acids. V was cut by 0 bases and J by 2 bases, with 7 bases left in between. The CDR3 is CATSREQVNTEAFF. The CDR3 DNA sequence: TGTGCCACCAGCAGAGAACAGGTTAACACTGAAGCTTTCTTT.

The V gene is TRBV2, the J gene TRBJ2-7; 8 nucleotides align to TRBD2. The CDR3 is 15 residues long. Germline V gene data show CDR1 as SNHLY and CDR2 as FYNNEI. V gave up 7 bases and J gave up 0 bases; unmatched junction bases: 8. The CDR3 region has the DNA TGTGCCAGCAAGGCGGGGGGACCCTCCTCCTACGAGCAGTACTTC. Translation: CASKAGGPSSYEQYF.

The chain has TRBV27 and TRBJ2-7; tentative D call: TRBD2 (6 bases). Germline CDR1 is MNHEY and CDR2 is SMNVEV (reference sequence). V shed 5 bases and J shed 2 bases, with 16 bases lying between them. The CDR3 loop spans 15 amino acids. As DNA, the CDR3 is TGTGCCAGCAGTGGTCCCTACGGGGGAACCTACGAGCAGTACTTC. It yields the protein CASSGPYGGTYEQYF.

The J gene is TRBJ2-7, the V gene TRBV7-2; D is unresolved. In germline, CDR1 is SGHTA, CDR2 FQGNSA. Deletions cut 3 bases from V and 2 bases from J, with 11 bases between. The CDR3 length is 14 residues. The CDR3 is CASSFSDIPYEQYF. CDR3 bases: TGTGCCAGCAGCTTTTCTGACATCCCCTACGAGCAGTACTTC. Full variable domain (missing parts from reference TRBV7-2 and TRBJ2-7): GAGVSQSPSNKVTEKGKDVELRCDPISGHTALYWYRQSLGQGLEFLIYFQGNSAPDKSGLPSDRFSAERTGGSVSTLTIQRTQQEDSAVYLCASSFSDIPYEQYFGPGTRLTVT.

V is TRBV6-5 and J is TRBJ2-5; 8 bases are a match to TRBD2. V gave up 5 bases and J gave up 6 bases; unmatched junction bases: 8. Per germline, CDR1 MNHEY and CDR2 SVGAGI. The CDR3 has 14 residues. The CDR3 sequence: CASSTKGLGQTQYF. CDR3 nucleotides: TGTGCCAGCAGTACTAAGGGACTAGGCCAGACCCAGTACTTC.

CDR3 in amino acids: CASSASGGAYNEQFF. CDR3 sequence (DNA): TGTGCCAGCAGCGCTAGCGGCGGAGCTTACAATGAGCAGTTCTTC. The chain links TRBV7-6 to TRBJ2-1, with TRBD2 matching 7 bases. Germline lookup yields CDR1 SGHVS and CDR2 FNYEAQ. CDR3 size: 15 residues. The trim removed 5 bases at V and 4 bases at J, leaving 8 bases unmatched.

The chain uses TRBV30 and TRBJ1-6, with 9 nucleotides matching TRBD1. Looked up from germline, CDR1 is GTSNPN and CDR2 is SVGIG (reference sequence). CDR3 length equals 15 residues. V lost 1 base, J lost 10 bases, and 8 bases stayed unmatched. The CDR3 sequence is CAWSGSGTGKSPLHF. The CDR3 coding sequence is TGTGCCTGGAGTGGTTCTGGGACAGGGAAATCACCCCTCCACTTT.

V and J are TRBV19 and TRBJ2-1; 7 bases agree with TRBD2. Germline loops: CDR1 LNHDA, CDR2 SQIVND (reference sequence). V was clipped by 8 bases and J by 1 base; unmatched bases: 11. The CDR3 runs 16 residues. DNA for the CDR3: TGTGCCAGTGGGCCTGGCGGGAGAGGATCCTACAATGAGCAGTTCTTC. Protein product: CASGPGGRGSYNEQFF. Looking up the rest from reference TRBV19 and TRBJ2-1 gives the full variable domain: DGGITQSPKYLFRKEGQNVTLSCEQNLNHDAMYWYRQDPGQGLRLIYYSQIVNDFQKGDIAEGYSVSREKKESFPLTVTSAQKNPTAFYLCASGPGGRGSYNEQFFGPGTRLTVL.

CDR3 in DNA: TGTGCCAGCAGTTACCTGACAGGGGTGGATGAGCAGTTCTTC. The encoded protein is CASSYLTGVDEQFF. V gene TRBV6-6 combines with J gene TRBJ2-1, with 8 bases matching TRBD1. V trimming: 2 bases; J trimming: 8 bases; junction bases outside the gene matches: 5. CDR1 and CDR2 from the germline V gene are MNHNY and SVGAGI (reference sequence). CDR3 length equals 14 residues.

The gene calls are TRBV19 and TRBJ2-4, with TRBD2 matching over 9 bases. Germline assignment: CDR1 LNHDA and CDR2 SQIVND (reference sequence). Trimming removed 1 base from V and 9 bases from J; junction bases left unmatched: 13. The CDR3 extends over 17 amino acids. Here the CDR3 DNA reads TGTGCCAGTAGTATAGGGGGTAGCGGGAGACGAAAGAGCATTCAGTACTTC. Translation: CASSIGGSGRRKSIQYF.

The CDR3 DNA reads TGTGCCAGCAGCTCAAGGAGTTTGAACTATGGCTACACCTTC. It translates to CASSSRSLNYGYTF. The chain carries TRBV5-4 and TRBJ1-2; D is unresolved. The germline gives CDR1 SGHNT, CDR2 YYREEE (reference sequence). Trimming removed 3 bases at V and 2 bases at J, with 11 bases between. This CDR3 is built from 14 residues.

V usage is TRBV7-9 and J usage is TRBJ2-5, with a tentative D call TRBD2 (7 bases). The ends were cut back, 7 bases at V and 2 bases at J, with 14 bases in the middle. The CDR3 is made up of 14 amino acids. The germline V gene encodes CDR1 SEHNR and CDR2 FQNEAQ (reference sequence). The chain's CDR3 is CASKEGGLQETQYF. The CDR3 region has the DNA TGTGCCAGCAAGGAAGGGGGACTACAAGAGACCCAGTACTTC.

This chain joins TRBV29-1 and TRBJ2-7; 10 nucleotides align to TRBD1. The V segment lost 3 bases and the J segment 5 bases; nucleotides outside the gene matches: 7. Germline CDR1 and CDR2: SQVTM and ANQGSEA. The CDR3 is 14 residues long. In DNA, the CDR3 is TGCAGCGTTGAGCCGGGACAGGGGACAAACGAGCAGTACTTC. This gives the protein CSVEPGQGTNEQYF.

The V call is TRBV9, the J call TRBJ2-7; unclear D gene. Trimming shortened V by 6 bases and J by 2 bases, and 15 bases separated the two germline ends. The CDR3 loop spans 14 amino acids. Germline V gene sequence: CDR1 SGDLS, CDR2 YYNGEE. Here the CDR3 reads CASTSTVQPYEQYF. In nucleotides, the CDR3 is TGTGCCAGCACCTCTACCGTACAGCCCTACGAGCAGTACTTC.

V usage is TRBV15 and J usage is TRBJ2-7, with TRBD1 matching 11 bases. The CDR3 spans 15 residues. In germline, CDR1 is LNHNV, CDR2 YYDKDF (reference sequence). The V and J ends lost 1 base and 7 bases, in that order; junction bases with no gene match: 6. The CDR3 loop reads CATSRVGDRGFEQYF. In DNA, the CDR3 is TGTGCCACCAGCAGAGTGGGGGACAGGGGGTTTGAGCAGTACTTC.